The TCR beta chain under discussion was sequenced for a study of T cell repertoires in cytomegalovirus infection. TCRdb analysed the reads with MiXCR anew, one entry per CDR3 protein. The sample holds about 210,000 distinct CDR3 sequences, roughly 6.5% seen once. Germline lookup yields CDR1 LNHDA and CDR2 SQIVND (reference sequence). The CDR3 loop spans 15 amino acids. Trimming left V 10 bases short and J 4 bases short, with 19 bases between. The sample holds many counts of this clonotype. The chain employs TRBV19 and TRBJ2-2; tentatively, D is TRBD1 (6 bases). This TCR derives from a human donor in good health (CMV status not recorded). Some clones in this sample may be carry-over from other donors' samples. The source material was PBMCs. This CDR3 is CATKSSGASTGELFF. The CDR3 DNA sequence: TGTGCCACCAAGTCATCAGGGGCCTCCACCGGGGAGCTGTTTTTT.